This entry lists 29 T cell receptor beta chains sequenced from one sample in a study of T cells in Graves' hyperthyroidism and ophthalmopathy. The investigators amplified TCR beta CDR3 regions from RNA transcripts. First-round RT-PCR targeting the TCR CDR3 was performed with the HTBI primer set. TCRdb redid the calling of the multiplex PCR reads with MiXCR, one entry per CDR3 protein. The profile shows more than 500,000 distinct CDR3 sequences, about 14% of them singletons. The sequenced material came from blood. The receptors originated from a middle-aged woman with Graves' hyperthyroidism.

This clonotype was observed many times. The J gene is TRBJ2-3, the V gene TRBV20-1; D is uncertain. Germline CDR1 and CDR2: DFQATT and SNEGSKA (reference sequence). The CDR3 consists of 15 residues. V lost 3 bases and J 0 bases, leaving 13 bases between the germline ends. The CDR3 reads CSARTDIASTDTQYF. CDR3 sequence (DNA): TGCAGTGCTAGGACTGACATTGCTAGCACAGATACGCAGTATTTT.

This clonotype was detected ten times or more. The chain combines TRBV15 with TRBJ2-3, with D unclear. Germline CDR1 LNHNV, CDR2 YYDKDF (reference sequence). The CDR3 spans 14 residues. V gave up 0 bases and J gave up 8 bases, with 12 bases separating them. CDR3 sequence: CATSREAIVGTQYF. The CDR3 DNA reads TGTGCCACCAGCAGAGAGGCCATAGTGGGTACGCAGTATTTT.

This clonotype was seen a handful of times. The DNA for the CDR3 is TGTGCCAGCAGCCAGCGGGGGAGCACAGATACGCAGTATTTT. Residues: CASSQRGSTDTQYF. This chain connects TRBV6-2 or TRBV6-3 to TRBJ2-3, with 8 nucleotides matching TRBD2. Trimming at V came to 6 bases and at J to 0 bases, leaving 2 bases not matched to a gene. The CDR3 loop spans 14 amino acids. Germline V gives CDR1 MNHEY, CDR2 SVGEGT.

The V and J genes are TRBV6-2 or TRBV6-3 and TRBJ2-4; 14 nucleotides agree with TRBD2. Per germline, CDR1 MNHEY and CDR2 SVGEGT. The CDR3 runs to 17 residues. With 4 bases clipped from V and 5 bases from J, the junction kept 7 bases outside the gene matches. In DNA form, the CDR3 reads TGTGCCAGCAGTTCGCCGGGACTAGCGGGAGTTGAAAACATTCAGTACTTC. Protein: CASSSPGLAGVENIQYF.

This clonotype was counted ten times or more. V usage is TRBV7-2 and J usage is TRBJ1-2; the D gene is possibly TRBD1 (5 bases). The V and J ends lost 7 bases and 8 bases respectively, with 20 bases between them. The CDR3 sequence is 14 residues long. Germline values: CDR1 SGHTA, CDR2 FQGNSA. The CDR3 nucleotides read TGTGCCAGCACCTCCGGGACGGCCAGGATGGGCTACACCTTC. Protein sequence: CASTSGTARMGYTF.

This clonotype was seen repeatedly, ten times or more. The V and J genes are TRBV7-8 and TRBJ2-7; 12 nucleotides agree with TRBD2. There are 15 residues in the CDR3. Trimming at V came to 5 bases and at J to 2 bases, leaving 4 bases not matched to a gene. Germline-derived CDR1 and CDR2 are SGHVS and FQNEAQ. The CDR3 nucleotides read TGTGCCAGCAGCGACACTAGCGGGAGGCCCTACGAGCAGTACTTC. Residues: CASSDTSGRPYEQYF.

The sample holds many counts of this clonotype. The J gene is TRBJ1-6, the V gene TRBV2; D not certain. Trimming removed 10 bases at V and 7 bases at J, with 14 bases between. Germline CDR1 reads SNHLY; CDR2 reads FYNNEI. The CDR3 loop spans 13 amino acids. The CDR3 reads CATLDVGNSPLHF. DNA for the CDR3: TGTGCCACTCTTGATGTTGGGAATTCACCCCTCCACTTT.

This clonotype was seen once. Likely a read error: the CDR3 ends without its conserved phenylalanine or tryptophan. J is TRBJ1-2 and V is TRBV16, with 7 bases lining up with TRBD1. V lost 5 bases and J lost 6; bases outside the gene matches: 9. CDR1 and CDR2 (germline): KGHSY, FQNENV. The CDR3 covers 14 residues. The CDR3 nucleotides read TGTGCCAGCAGCTTCTTTCAGGGGGAGAATGGCTACACCCTC. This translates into CASSFFQGENGYTL.

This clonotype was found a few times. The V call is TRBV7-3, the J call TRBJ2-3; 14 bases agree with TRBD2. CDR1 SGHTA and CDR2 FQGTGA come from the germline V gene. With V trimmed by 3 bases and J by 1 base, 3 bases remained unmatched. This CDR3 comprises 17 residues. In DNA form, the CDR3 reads TGTGCCAGCAGCTTGGGACTAGCGGGAGTACGCACAGATACGCAGTATTTT. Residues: CASSLGLAGVRTDTQYF.

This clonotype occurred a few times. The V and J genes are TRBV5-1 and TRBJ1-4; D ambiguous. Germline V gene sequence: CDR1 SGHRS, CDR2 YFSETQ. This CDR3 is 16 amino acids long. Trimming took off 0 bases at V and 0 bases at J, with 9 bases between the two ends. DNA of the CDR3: TGCGCCAGCAGCTTGGAGGGCGGTGCAACTAATGAAAAACTGTTTTTT. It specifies CASSLEGGATNEKLFF.

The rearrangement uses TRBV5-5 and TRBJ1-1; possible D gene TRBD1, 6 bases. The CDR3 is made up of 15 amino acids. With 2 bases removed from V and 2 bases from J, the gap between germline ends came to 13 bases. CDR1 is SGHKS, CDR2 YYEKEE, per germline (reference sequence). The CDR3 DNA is TGTGCCAGCAGCTTTCCGAGACAGGCTAACACTGAAGCTTTCTTT. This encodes CASSFPRQANTEAFF.

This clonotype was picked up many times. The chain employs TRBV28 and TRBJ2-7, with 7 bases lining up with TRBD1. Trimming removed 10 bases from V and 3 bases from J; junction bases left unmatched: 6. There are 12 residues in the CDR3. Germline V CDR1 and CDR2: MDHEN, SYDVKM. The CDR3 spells CATRDSHYEQYF. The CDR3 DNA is TGTGCCACCCGGGACAGCCACTACGAGCAGTACTTC.

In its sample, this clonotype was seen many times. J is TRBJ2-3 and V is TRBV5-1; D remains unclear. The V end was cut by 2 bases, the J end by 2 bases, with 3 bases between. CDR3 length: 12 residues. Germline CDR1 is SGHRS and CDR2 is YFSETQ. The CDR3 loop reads CASSFPTDTQYF. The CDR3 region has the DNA TGCGCCAGCAGCTTCCCCACAGATACGCAGTATTTT.

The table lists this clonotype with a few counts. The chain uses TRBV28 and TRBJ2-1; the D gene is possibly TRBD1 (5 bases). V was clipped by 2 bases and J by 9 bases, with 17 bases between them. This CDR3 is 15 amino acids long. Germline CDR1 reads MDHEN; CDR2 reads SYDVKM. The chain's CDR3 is CASSLVGSPRGEQFF. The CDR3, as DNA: TGTGCCAGCAGTTTAGTGGGTTCCCCAAGGGGTGAGCAGTTCTTC.

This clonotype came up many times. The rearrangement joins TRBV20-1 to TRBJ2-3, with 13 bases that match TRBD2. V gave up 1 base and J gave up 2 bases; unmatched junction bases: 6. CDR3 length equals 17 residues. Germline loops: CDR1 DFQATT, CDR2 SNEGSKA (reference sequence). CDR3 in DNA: TGCAGTGCTAGAGGTCGACTAGCGGGAGGCTCCACAGATACGCAGTATTTT. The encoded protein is CSARGRLAGGSTDTQYF.

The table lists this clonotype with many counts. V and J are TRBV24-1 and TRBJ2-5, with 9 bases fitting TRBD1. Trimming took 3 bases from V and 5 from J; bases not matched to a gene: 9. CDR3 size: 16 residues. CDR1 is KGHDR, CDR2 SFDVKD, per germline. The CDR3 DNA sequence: TGTGCCACCAGTGATGCCAAGGGACAGGGAGCGGAGACCCAGTACTTC. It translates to CATSDAKGQGAETQYF.

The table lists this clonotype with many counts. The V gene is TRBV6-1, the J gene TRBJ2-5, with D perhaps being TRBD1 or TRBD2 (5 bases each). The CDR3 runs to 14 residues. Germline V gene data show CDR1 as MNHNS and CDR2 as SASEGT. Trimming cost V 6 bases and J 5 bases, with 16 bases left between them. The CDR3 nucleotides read TGTGCCAGCAGGGGACGGACACTGCACGAGACCCAGTACTTC. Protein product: CASRGRTLHETQYF.

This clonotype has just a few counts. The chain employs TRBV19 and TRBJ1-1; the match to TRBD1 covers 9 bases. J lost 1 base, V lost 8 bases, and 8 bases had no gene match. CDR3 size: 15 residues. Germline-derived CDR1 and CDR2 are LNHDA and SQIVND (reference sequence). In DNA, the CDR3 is TGTGCCAGTGGAAAGACAGGGGGACCGAACACTGAAGCTTTCTTT. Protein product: CASGKTGGPNTEAFF.

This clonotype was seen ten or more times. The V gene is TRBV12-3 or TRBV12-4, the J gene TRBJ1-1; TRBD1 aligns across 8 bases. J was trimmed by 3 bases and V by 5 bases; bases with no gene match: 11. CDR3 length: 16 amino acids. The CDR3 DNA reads TGTGCCAGCAGTCCGATGGACAGGGCAAGATACACTGAAGCTTTCTTT. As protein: CASSPMDRARYTEAFF.

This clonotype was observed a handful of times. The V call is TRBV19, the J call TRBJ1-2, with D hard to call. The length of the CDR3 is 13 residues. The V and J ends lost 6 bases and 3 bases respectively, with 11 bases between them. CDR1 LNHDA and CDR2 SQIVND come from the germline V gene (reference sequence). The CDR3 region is CASSGPLYYGYTF. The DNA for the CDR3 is TGTGCCAGTAGCGGACCCTTATACTATGGCTACACCTTC.

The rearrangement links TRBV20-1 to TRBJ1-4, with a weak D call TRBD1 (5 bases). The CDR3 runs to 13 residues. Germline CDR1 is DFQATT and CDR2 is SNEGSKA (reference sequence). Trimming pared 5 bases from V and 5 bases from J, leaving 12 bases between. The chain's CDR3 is CSAPTGPNEKLFF. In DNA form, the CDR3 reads TGCAGTGCTCCTACAGGACCGAATGAAAAACTGTTTTTT.

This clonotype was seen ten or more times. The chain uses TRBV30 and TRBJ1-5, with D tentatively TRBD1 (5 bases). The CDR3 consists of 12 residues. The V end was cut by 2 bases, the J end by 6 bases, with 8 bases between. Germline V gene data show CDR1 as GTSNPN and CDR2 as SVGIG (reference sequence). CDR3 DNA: TGTGCCTGGAGTAAAGGGGTTCAGCCCCAGCATTTT. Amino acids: CAWSKGVQPQHF.

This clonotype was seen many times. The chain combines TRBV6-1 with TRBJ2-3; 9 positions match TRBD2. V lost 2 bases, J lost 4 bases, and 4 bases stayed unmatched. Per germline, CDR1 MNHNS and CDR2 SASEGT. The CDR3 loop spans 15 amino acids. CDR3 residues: CASSELSGSADTQYF. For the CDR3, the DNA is TGTGCCAGCAGTGAACTTAGCGGGAGTGCAGATACGCAGTATTTT.

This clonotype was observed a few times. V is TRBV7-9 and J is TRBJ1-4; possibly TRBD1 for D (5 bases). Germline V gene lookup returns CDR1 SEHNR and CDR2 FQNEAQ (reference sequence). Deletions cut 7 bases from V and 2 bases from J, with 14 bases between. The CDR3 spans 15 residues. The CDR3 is CASTTGQATNEKLFF. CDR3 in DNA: TGTGCCAGCACCACGGGGCAGGCCACTAATGAAAAACTGTTTTTT.

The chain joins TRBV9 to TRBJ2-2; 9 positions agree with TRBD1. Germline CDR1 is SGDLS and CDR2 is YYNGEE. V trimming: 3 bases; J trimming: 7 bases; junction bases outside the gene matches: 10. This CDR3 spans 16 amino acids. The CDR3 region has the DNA TGTGCCAGCAGCGGAGGAAACAGGGGGCAGGGCGGGGAGCTGTTTTTT. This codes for CASSGGNRGQGGELFF.

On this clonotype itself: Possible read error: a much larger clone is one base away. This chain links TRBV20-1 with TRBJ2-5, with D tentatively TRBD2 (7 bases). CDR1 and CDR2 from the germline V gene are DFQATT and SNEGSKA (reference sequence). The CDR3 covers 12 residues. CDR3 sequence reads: CSAIRGRETQHF. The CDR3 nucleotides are TGCAGTGCTATTCGGGGGCGGGAGACCCAGCACTTC.

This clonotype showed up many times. CDR3 nucleotides: TGTGCCAGCAGTTTGGGGACAGGGGGCGAGGAGACCCAGTACTTC. Encoded protein: CASSLGTGGEETQYF. This sequence joins TRBV28 and TRBJ2-5; 12 positions agree with TRBD1. The V segment lost 3 bases and the J segment 5 bases; nucleotides outside the gene matches: 4. The germline gives CDR1 MDHEN, CDR2 SYDVKM. This CDR3 contains 15 residues.

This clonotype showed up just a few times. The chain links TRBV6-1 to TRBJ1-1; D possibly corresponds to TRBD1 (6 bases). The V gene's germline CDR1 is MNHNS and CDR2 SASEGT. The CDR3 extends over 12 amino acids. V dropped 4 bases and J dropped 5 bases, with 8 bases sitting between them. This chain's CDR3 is CASSAQGTEAFF. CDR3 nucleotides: TGTGCCAGCAGTGCGCAGGGGACTGAAGCTTTCTTT.

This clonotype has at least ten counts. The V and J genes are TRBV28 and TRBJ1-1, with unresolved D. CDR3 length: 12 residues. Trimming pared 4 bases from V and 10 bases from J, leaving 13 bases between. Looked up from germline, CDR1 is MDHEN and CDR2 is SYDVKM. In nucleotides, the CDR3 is TGTGCCAGCAGTTCCCTGGGGTCCAGAGCTTTCTTT. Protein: CASSSLGSRAFF.